One sample yielded the 32 T cell receptor beta chains listed below, sequenced in a study of tumor and adjacent non-tumor tissue in lung cancer listed by TCRdb under 2018. Preparation of the library involved multiplex PCR. Sequencing was carried out with an Illumina HiSeq 2500. TCRbeta libraries were built by three rounds of nested PCR using primers (Table S4), following protocols modified from ARM-PCR. The public reads were reanalyzed by TCRdb: fastp trimming at Q25, MiXCR alignment, in-frame beta chains only. Every entry covers one CDR3 protein and lists the most common genes and DNA from its rows. In all, the sample holds about 93,000 distinct CDR3 sequences, and 67% of those were seen once. The ten largest clones represent about a sixth of the sample. Bulk unsorted tissue served as the source for RNA extraction, and RNA quality was assessed using a NanoDrop ND-1000 and an Agilent 2100. Sequenced input: lung tumor tissue. Receptors originate from a man aged 55 to 70 with non-small cell lung cancer.

This clonotype was observed a handful of times. The rearrangement links TRBV28 to TRBJ2-1, with D tentatively TRBD2 (5 bases). V gave up 4 bases and J gave up 9 bases, with 13 bases separating them. Germline CDR1 and CDR2: MDHEN and SYDVKM. The CDR3 sequence is 13 residues long. The CDR3 loop reads CASSSNEGGEQFF. The CDR3 DNA reads as TGTGCCAGCAGTTCGAATGAGGGCGGTGAGCAGTTCTTC.

In its sample, this clonotype was seen many times. A much larger clone differs by one base, so this may be a read error. The J gene is TRBJ2-1, the V gene TRBV6-5, with D perhaps matching TRBD1 or TRBD2 (5 bases each). This CDR3 region has 11 residues. Germline values: CDR1 MNHEY, CDR2 SVGAGI. The CDR3 DNA is TGTGCCCGAGGGGTATGGAATGAGCAGCTCTTC. Its protein product is CARGVWNEQLF.

With respect to this clonotype: The CDR3 end shows no conserved phenylalanine or tryptophan, and so a read error is likely. The DNA is omitted, as the CDR3 cannot be located on it reliably, and the CDR3 follows TCRdb's listing. The chain has TRBV6-6 and TRBJ1-1; the table calls TRBD1, which could not be checked here. The CDR3 spans 14 residues, counting both ends. CDR1 is MNHNY, CDR2 SVGAGI, per germline (reference sequence). CDR3: CASRTGTGDTEVFS.

In regard to this clonotype: The junction shows a germline mismatch at one end, possibly a read error. The chain joins TRBV20-1 to TRBJ2-7; TRBD1 matches 7 bases. The CDR3 length is 12 residues. CDR1 and CDR2 (germline): DFQATT, SNEGSKA (reference sequence). DNA for the CDR3: TGCGGTGCTCGTGACAGGGCTTACGAGCAGTACTTC. It yields the protein CGARDRAYEQYF.

This clonotype was counted many times. The gene calls are TRBV13 and TRBJ2-1, with D hard to call. V lost 0 bases to trimming and J lost 4 bases, with 10 bases between them. Looked up from germline, CDR1 is PRHDT and CDR2 is FYEKMQ (reference sequence). CDR3 length: 15 amino acids. CDR3 coding DNA: TGTGCCAGCAGCTTAGGCCAGCCTAGATACAATGAGCAGTTCTTC. This codes for CASSLGQPRYNEQFF. Supplemented by reference TRBV13 and TRBJ2-1, the full variable domain reads AAGVIQSPRHLIKEKRETATLKCYPIPRHDTVYWYQQGPGQDPQFLISFYEKMQSDKGSIPDRFSAQQFSDYHSELNMSSLELGDSALYFCASSLGQPRYNEQFFGPGTRLTVL.

Worth noting for this clonotype: A junction boundary mismatches the germline segment, possibly from a read error. The chain joins TRBV11-2 to TRBJ2-5; 8 positions match TRBD2. Germline V gene data show CDR1 as SGHAT and CDR2 as FQNNGV. This CDR3 is 16 amino acids long. The CDR3 sequence is CASNLHGLAVQGIQYF. CDR3 DNA: TGTGCCAGCAACTTACACGGACTAGCCGTCCAAGGGATCCAGTACTTC.

Comment on this clonotype: An end of the junction does not agree with germline; a read error may underlie this. V gene TRBV29-1 combines with J gene TRBJ1-1; D call uncertain. The CDR3 loop spans 12 amino acids. The V gene's germline CDR1 is SQVTM and CDR2 ANQGSEA. The CDR3 DNA reads as TGCAACGTTCATCCCCCGACTACTGGAGCTTTCTTT. It encodes CNVHPPTTGAFF.

This clonotype was counted a few times. It may be a read error: a sequence one base away is much more abundant. The gene calls are TRBV6-6 and TRBJ2-7, with D uncertain. The CDR3 is made up of 13 amino acids. Germline CDR1 and CDR2: MNHNY and SVGAGI (reference sequence). The CDR3 DNA sequence: TGTGCCAGCAGTTACCAAAAATTATACGAGCACTACTTC. This sequence encodes CASSYQKLYEHYF.

On this clonotype itself: Likely a read error: the CDR3 ends without its conserved phenylalanine or tryptophan. The chain has TRBV6-5 and TRBJ1-1; D is perhaps TRBD1 (6 bases). Trimming removed 8 bases from V and 2 bases from J, with 18 bases in between. The CDR3 loop spans 15 amino acids. Germline V gene lookup returns CDR1 MNHEY and CDR2 SVGAGI. CDR3 amino acids: CASGSFLQGNTEAFS. CDR3 nucleotide sequence: TGTGCCAGCGGGAGTTTCCTACAGGGCAACACTGAAGCTTTCTCT.

About this clonotype itself: One end of the junction fails to match germline, which may point to a read error. The J gene is TRBJ2-5, the V gene TRBV11-2, with a possible D match to TRBD2 (6 bases). This CDR3 has 15 amino acids. Germline V gene lookup returns CDR1 SGHAT and CDR2 FQNNGV. This CDR3 reads CAISLGGSVQETWYF. In DNA form, the CDR3 reads TGTGCCATCAGCTTAGGAGGGTCGGTCCAAGAGACCTGGTACTTC.

Written as DNA, the CDR3 is TGCAATGGGCATGACCACTACAATGAGCAGTTCTTC. Amino acid sequence: CNGHDHYNEQFF. The chain has TRBV20-1 and TRBJ2-1; the D is unclear. CDR3 length: 12 amino acids. The germline CDR1 and CDR2 sequences are DFQATT and SNEGSKA (reference sequence).

Turning to this clonotype: At one boundary the junction diverges from the germline segment, which might be a read error. V is TRBV6-1 and J is TRBJ2-7; weak D call: TRBD1 (6 bases). Germline V gene lookup returns CDR1 MNHNS and CDR2 SASEGT. The CDR3 covers 13 residues. CDR3 DNA sequence: TGTGCCAGCCACAGGGAACCGACCTACGGGCAGTACTTC. Protein product: CASHREPTYGQYF.

In this sample, this clonotype turned up many times. The rearrangement uses TRBV28 and TRBJ2-7; 11 positions agree with TRBD1. The junction had 11 bases not matched to a gene; V was cut back by 4 bases and J by 12 bases. Germline values: CDR1 MDHEN, CDR2 SYDVKM. This CDR3 has 14 residues. Here the CDR3 reads CASSSIGQGAGWYF. CDR3 nucleotide sequence: TGTGCCAGCAGTTCAATTGGACAGGGGGCTGGGTGGTACTTC.

Note on this clonotype: At one boundary the junction diverges from the germline segment, which might be a read error. The chain is built from TRBV11-2 and TRBJ2-3; no firm D call. Per germline, CDR1 SGHAT and CDR2 FQNNGV. This CDR3 has 14 amino acids. The CDR3 sequence is CTSSHRTSAAKLYF. In nucleotides, the CDR3 is TGTACCAGCAGCCACCGGACCTCTGCGGCTAAGCTGTATTTT.

Turning to this clonotype: The conserved final phenylalanine or tryptophan is absent from the CDR3, which likely points to a read error. The chain uses TRBV6-5 and TRBJ1-2; D may be TRBD1 (6 bases). This CDR3 has 15 residues. The V end was cut by 6 bases, the J end by 6 bases, with 20 bases between. Germline-derived CDR1 and CDR2 are MNHEY and SVGAGI. CDR3 in amino acids: CASSPQRGSFDGYTY. The DNA for the CDR3 is TGTGCCAGCAGCCCTCAGAGGGGGTCTTTCGATGGCTACACCTAC.

Regarding this clonotype: Mismatch with germline at one junction end may stem from a read error. The V gene is TRBV5-4, the J gene TRBJ2-7; 7 nucleotides agree with TRBD2. The CDR3 has 14 amino acids. CDR1 SGHNT and CDR2 YYREEE come from the germline V gene (reference sequence). The CDR3 coding sequence is TGTACCAGCAGCGGGGCCGGGCGGGAAGGCGAGCAGTACTTC. This encodes CTSSGAGREGEQYF.

To note about this clonotype: A read error may account for a junction end that differs from germline. This chain links TRBV12-3 or TRBV12-4 with TRBJ1-6; D gene ambiguous. The CDR3 covers 15 residues. Here the CDR3 DNA reads TGTGCTAGCAGTGATACTAGCTCCTACAGTTCACCCCTCCACTTT. Encoded protein: CASSDTSSYSSPLHF.

J is TRBJ2-3 and V is TRBV29-1; 11 nucleotides line up with TRBD1. Germline V gene sequence: CDR1 SQVTM, CDR2 ANQGSEA. The CDR3 sequence is 14 residues long. Here the CDR3 DNA reads TGCAGGGTTACGGGACAGGGGGTTGCATATACGCAGTATTTT. Translation: CRVTGQGVAYTQYF.

In its sample, this clonotype was seen once. One end of the junction does not line up with germline, which may come from a read error. The rearrangement uses TRBV12-3 or TRBV12-4 and TRBJ1-1, with D unresolved. The CDR3 has 12 residues. CDR3 loop: CASSLANTEVFF. CDR3 in DNA: TGCGCCAGCAGTTTAGCGAACACTGAAGTTTTCTTT.

Concerning this clonotype: This may be a read error: a much more frequent sequence differs by one nucleotide. The rearrangement uses TRBV12-3 or TRBV12-4 and TRBJ2-1, with 7 bases identical to TRBD1. The trim removed 8 bases at V and 4 bases at J, leaving 5 bases unmatched. This CDR3 has 13 amino acids. The CDR3 spells CASGETGYNEQFF. CDR3 nucleotides: TGTGCCAGCGGTGAGACAGGGTACAATGAGCAGTTCTTC.

The CDR3 region has the DNA TGCAGCCTTAGCGGGACGGTCCAAGAGACCCAGTACTTC. It encodes CSLSGTVQETQYF. This chain links TRBV29-1 with TRBJ2-5; 8 bases map to TRBD2. The V gene's germline CDR1 is SQVTM and CDR2 ANQGSEA. This CDR3 spans 13 amino acids. With V trimmed by 8 bases and J by 1 base, 6 bases remained unmatched.

Points on this clonotype: A read error may produce the germline difference seen at one junction end. The gene calls are TRBV10-3 and TRBJ1-5; 7 positions match TRBD1. The CDR3 runs 13 residues. Germline loops: CDR1 ENHRY, CDR2 SYGVKD. The CDR3 sequence is CTTTDREGQPQHF. The CDR3 nucleotides are TGTACAACCACCGACAGGGAGGGTCAGCCTCAGCATTTT.

A remark on this clonotype: A much larger clone differs by one base, so this may be a read error. The chain has TRBV20-1 and TRBJ1-4, with 8 bases aligning to TRBD1. Unmatched junction bases numbered 9, after V lost 3 bases and J lost 3 bases. This CDR3 region has 16 residues. From germline, CDR1 is DFQATT and CDR2 SNEGSKA (reference sequence). The CDR3 DNA sequence: TGCAGTGCTAGTGCGACAGGGGCATGGGCTAATGAAAAACTGTTTTTT. Translated, it gives CSASATGAWANEKLFF.

This rearrangement joins TRBV29-1 to TRBJ2-3; possibly TRBD2 for D (6 bases). This CDR3 is built from 14 residues. Trimming left V 3 bases short and J 5 bases short, with 15 bases between. Germline assignment: CDR1 SQVTM and CDR2 ANQGSEA. The DNA for the CDR3 is TGCAGCGTTGACAATACGGGGCGGGGAGATACGCAGTATTTT. Amino acid sequence: CSVDNTGRGDTQYF.

As concerns this clonotype: Germline and junction disagree at one end, which may indicate a read error. Here the CDR3 reads CASSLGGRERSF. The CDR3 coding sequence is TGTGCCAGCAGTTTAGGAGGACGGGAACGTAGCTTT. The J gene is TRBJ1-1, the V gene TRBV28; D gene uncertain. The CDR3 runs 12 residues. The germline CDR1 and CDR2 sequences are MDHEN and SYDVKM.

In this sample, this clonotype turned up a few times. This chain joins TRBV11-1 and TRBJ2-5; unclear D gene. V lost 5 bases and J 5 bases, leaving 21 bases between the germline ends. The CDR3 is 16 amino acids. Per the germline V gene, CDR1 is SGHAT and CDR2 is FQDESV (reference sequence). The CDR3 loop is CASSRRRKESQETQYF. The CDR3 coding sequence is TGTGCCAGCAGCCGGCGGCGGAAAGAGAGTCAGGAGACCCAGTACTTC. The variable domain in full, with the rest retrieved from reference TRBV11-1 and TRBJ2-5, is EAEVAQSPRYKITEKSQAVAFWCDPISGHATLYWYRQILGQGPELLVQFQDESVVDDSQLPKDRFSAERLKGVDSTLKIQPAELGDSAMYLCASSRRRKESQETQYFGPGTRLLVL.

This clonotype was seen a few times. Here the CDR3 reads CASTYGGVSDTQYF. CDR3 bases: TGTGCCAGCACTTACGGGGGGGTGTCAGATACGCAGTATTTT. This chain links TRBV28 with TRBJ2-3; TRBD2 matches 8 bases. The V gene end was trimmed by 7 bases and the J gene end by 4 bases; junction bases not matched to a gene: 7. The CDR3 consists of 14 residues. Germline V CDR1 and CDR2: MDHEN, SYDVKM.

Comment on this clonotype: The CDR3 ends on some other residue instead of the conserved phenylalanine or tryptophan, so this is likely a read error. V and J are TRBV28 and TRBJ2-6; weak D call: TRBD2 (5 bases). Trimming cost V 5 bases and J 2 bases, with 16 bases left between them. Germline V gives CDR1 MDHEN, CDR2 SYDVKM. This CDR3 is built from 17 residues. This CDR3 is CASSLTPAVTGANVLTL. In DNA form, the CDR3 reads TGTGCCAGCAGTCTCACCCCAGCGGTAACTGGGGCCAACGTCCTGACTCTC.

This clonotype was seen a single time. V and J are TRBV6-1 and TRBJ1-6, with D uncertain. Germline V gene lookup returns CDR1 MNHNS and CDR2 SASEGT. The CDR3 loop spans 13 amino acids. Deletions cut 7 bases from V and 8 bases from J, with 12 bases between. The CDR3 loop reads CASTDTTDSPLHF. In DNA form, the CDR3 reads TGTGCCAGCACGGATACAACTGATTCACCCCTCCACTTT.

The chain carries TRBV13 and TRBJ1-1; D ambiguous. The germline CDR1 and CDR2 sequences are PRHDT and FYEKMQ (reference sequence). The CDR3 runs to 14 residues. Trimming pared 5 bases from V and 4 bases from J, leaving 14 bases between. The CDR3 here is CASSLKGVSTEAFF. In nucleotides, the CDR3 is TGTGCCAGCAGCCTAAAGGGCGTGAGCACTGAAGCTTTCTTT.

Comment on this clonotype: A read error may account for a junction end that differs from germline. The V call is TRBV28, the J call TRBJ2-4; TRBD1 matches 10 bases. CDR3 length equals 15 residues. Germline CDR1 reads MDHEN; CDR2 reads SYDVKM. The CDR3, as DNA: TGTGCCAGCAGTCACCGGGACAGGGGCAAAGACATTCAGTACTTC. Its translation is CASSHRDRGKDIQYF.

With regard to this clonotype: Because it lacks the conserved phenylalanine or tryptophan at the end, this CDR3 is likely a read error. The chain combines TRBV5-6 with TRBJ1-2; D not certain. V was cut by 5 bases and J by 2 bases, with 7 bases left in between. The CDR3 is made up of 12 amino acids. CDR1 and CDR2 (germline): SGHDT, YYEEEE. Here the CDR3 DNA reads TGTGCCAGCAGGAGGCCGAACTATGGCTACACCCCC. Its translation is CASRRPNYGYTP.